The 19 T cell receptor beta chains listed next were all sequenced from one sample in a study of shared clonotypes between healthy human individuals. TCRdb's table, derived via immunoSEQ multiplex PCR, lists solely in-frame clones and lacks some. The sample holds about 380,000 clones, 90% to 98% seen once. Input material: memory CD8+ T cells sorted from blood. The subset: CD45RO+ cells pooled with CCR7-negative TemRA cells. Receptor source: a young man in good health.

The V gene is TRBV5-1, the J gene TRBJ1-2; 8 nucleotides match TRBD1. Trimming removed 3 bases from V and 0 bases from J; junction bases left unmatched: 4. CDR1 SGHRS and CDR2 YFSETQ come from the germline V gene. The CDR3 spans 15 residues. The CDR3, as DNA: TGCGCCAGCAGCTGGGACAGGACTTCTAACTATGGCTACACCTTC. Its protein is CASSWDRTSNYGYTF.

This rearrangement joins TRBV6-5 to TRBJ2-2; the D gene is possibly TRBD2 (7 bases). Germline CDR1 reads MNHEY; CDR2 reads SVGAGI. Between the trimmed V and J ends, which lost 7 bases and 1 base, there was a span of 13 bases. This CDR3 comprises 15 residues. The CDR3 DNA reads TGTGCCAGCACTACCGGGGGGCGGAACACCGGGGAGCTGTTTTTT. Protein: CASTTGGRNTGELFF.

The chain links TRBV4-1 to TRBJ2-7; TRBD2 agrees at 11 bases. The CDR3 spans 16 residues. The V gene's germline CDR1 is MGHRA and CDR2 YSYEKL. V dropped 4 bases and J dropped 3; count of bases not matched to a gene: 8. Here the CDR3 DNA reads TGCGCCAGCAGCCCCGGGTTACTAGCGGGGGACTACGAGCAGTACTTC. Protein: CASSPGLLAGDYEQYF.

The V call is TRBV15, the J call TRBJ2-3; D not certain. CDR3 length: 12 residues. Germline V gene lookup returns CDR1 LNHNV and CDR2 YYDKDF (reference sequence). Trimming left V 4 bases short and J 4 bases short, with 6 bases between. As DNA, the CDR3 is TGTGCCACCAGCAACACAGCAGATACGCAGTATTTT. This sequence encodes CATSNTADTQYF.

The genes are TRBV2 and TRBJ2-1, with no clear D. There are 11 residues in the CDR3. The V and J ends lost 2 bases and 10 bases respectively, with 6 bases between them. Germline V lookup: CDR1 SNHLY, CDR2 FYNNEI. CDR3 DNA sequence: TGTGCCAGCAGTGAACGATGGGAGCAGTTCTTC. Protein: CASSERWEQFF.

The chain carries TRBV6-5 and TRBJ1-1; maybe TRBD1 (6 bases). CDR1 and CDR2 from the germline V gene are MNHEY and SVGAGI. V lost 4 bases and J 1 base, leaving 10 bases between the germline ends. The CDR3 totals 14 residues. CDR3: CASSSSQGNTEAFF. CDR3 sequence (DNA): TGTGCCAGCAGTTCTTCACAGGGGAACACTGAAGCTTTCTTT.

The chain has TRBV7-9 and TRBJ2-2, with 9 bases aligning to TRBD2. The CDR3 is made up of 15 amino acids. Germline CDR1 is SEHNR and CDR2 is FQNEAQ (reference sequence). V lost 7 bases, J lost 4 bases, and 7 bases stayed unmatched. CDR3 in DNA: TGTGCCAGCACCCGATTAGCGGGGGTCACCGGGGAGCTGTTTTTT. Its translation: CASTRLAGVTGELFF.

CDR3 sequence reads: CASSLGGLAGGLRPIEQYF. CDR3 DNA: TGTGCCAGCAGCTTAGGAGGTCTAGCGGGAGGGCTCCGCCCTATCGAGCAGTACTTC. This chain joins TRBV7-9 and TRBJ2-7; 12 bases map to TRBD2. J gave up 6 bases and V 1 base, and 16 bases lay outside the gene matches. Looked up from germline, CDR1 is SEHNR and CDR2 is FQNEAQ (reference sequence). This CDR3 has 19 amino acids.

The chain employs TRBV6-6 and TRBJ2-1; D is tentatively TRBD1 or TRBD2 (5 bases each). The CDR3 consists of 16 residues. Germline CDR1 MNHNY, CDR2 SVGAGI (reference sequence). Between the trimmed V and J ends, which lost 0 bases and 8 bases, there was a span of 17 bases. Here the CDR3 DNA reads TGTGCCAGCAGTTACTCCGCCTACGGGATAGGGGATGAGCAGTTCTTC. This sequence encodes CASSYSAYGIGDEQFF.

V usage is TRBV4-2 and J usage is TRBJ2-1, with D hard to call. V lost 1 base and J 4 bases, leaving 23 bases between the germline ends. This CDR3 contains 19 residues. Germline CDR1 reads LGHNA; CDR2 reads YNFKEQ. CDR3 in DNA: TGTGCCAGCAGCCAAGGTCTCGGCGACGCGGCCCCAAATTACAATGAGCAGTTCTTC. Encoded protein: CASSQGLGDAAPNYNEQFF.

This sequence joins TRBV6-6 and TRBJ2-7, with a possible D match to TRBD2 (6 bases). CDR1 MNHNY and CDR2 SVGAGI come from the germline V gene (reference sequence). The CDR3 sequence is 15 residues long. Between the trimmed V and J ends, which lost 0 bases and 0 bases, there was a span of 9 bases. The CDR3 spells CASSYSPGGSYEQYF. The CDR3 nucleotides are TGTGCCAGCAGTTACTCTCCCGGGGGCTCCTACGAGCAGTACTTC.

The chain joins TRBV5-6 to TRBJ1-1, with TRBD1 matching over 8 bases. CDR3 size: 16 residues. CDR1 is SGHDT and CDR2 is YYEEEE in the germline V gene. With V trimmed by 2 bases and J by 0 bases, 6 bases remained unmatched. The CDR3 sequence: CASSFRTGSLNTEAFF. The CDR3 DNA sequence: TGTGCCAGCAGCTTCCGGACAGGGTCACTGAACACTGAAGCTTTCTTT.

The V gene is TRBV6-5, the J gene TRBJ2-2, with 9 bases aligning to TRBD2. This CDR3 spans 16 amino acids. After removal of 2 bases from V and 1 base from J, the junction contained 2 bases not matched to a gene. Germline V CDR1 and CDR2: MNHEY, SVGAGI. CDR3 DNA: TGTGCCAGCAGTTACCGAGCGGGAGGGAACACCGGGGAGCTGTTTTTT. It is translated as CASSYRAGGNTGELFF.

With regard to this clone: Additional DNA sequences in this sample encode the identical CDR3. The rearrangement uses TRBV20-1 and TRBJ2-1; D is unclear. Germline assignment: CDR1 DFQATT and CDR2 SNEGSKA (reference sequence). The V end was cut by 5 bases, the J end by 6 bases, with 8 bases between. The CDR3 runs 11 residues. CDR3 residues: CSASSGNEQFF. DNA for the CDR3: TGCAGTGCTTCTTCTGGCAATGAGCAGTTCTTC.

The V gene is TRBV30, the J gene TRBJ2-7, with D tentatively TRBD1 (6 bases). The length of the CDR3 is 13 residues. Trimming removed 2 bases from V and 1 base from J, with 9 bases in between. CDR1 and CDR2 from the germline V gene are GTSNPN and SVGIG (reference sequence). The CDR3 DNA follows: TGTGCCTGGAGTAAGGGGACATCCTACGAGCAGTACTTC. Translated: CAWSKGTSYEQYF.

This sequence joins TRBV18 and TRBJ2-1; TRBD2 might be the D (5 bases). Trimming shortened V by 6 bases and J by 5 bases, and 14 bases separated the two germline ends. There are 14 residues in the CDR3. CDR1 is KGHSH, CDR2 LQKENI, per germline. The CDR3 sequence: CASSHIRDHNEQFF. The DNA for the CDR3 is TGTGCCAGCTCCCACATCCGGGATCACAATGAGCAGTTCTTC.

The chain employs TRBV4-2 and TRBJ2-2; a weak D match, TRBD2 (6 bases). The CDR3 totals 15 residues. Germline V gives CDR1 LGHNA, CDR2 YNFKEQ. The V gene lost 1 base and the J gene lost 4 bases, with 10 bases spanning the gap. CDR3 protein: CASSQGVGGTGELFF. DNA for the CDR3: TGTGCCAGCAGCCAAGGAGTGGGGGGCACCGGGGAGCTGTTTTTT.

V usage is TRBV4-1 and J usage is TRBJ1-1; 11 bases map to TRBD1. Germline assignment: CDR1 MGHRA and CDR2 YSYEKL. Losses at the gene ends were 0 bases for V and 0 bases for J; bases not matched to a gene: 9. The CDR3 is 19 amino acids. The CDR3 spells CASSQDPGTGGFMNTEAFF. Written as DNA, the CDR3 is TGCGCCAGCAGCCAAGACCCCGGGACAGGGGGTTTCATGAACACTGAAGCTTTCTTT.

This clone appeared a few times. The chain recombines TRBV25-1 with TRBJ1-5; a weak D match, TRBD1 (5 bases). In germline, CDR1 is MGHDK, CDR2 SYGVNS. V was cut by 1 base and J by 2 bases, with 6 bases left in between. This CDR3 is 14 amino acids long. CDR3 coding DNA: TGTGCCAGCAGTGAATCCAGGGGCAATCAGCCCCAGCATTTT. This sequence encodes CASSESRGNQPQHF.